The 12 T cell receptor beta chains in this list originate from one sample, sequenced in a study of blood T cell repertoires in COVID-19 (TCRdb year 2020). Receptor libraries were prepared by the immunoSEQ multiplex PCR assay. TCRdb re-hosts the immuneACCESS table, in-frame sequences only. Its copies lack some clones; in the studies checked, an unresolved V gene accounts for under half of them, and the cause for the rest is not known. For this sample there are about 48,000 clones; around four fifths appear just once. The leading ten clones occupy roughly 7.3% of the sample. Source material: peripheral blood. The receptors originated from a man in his forties with acute or convalescent COVID-19.

This chain joins TRBV19 and TRBJ1-2; D might be TRBD1 (5 bases). There are 13 residues in the CDR3. The germline V gene has CDR1 LNHDA and CDR2 SQIVND (reference sequence). V was pared by 5 bases and J by 8 bases, with 15 bases between. The CDR3 DNA is TGTGCCAGTAGTCCGGGGACTGGGAACGGCTACACCTTC. Residues: CASSPGTGNGYTF.

For this clone: The same CDR3 arises from other DNA sequences in this sample as well. The rearrangement links TRBV14 to TRBJ2-7, with 7 bases fitting TRBD1. The length of the CDR3 is 13 residues. V dropped 4 bases and J dropped 5; count of bases not matched to a gene: 5. Germline lookup yields CDR1 SGHDN and CDR2 FVKESK. The CDR3 region has the DNA TGTGCCAGCAGCCCCAGGGGGAACCACGAGCAGTACTTC. As protein: CASSPRGNHEQYF.

This rearrangement joins TRBV4-3 to TRBJ2-7, with 11 bases fitting TRBD1. Germline V lookup: CDR1 LGHNA, CDR2 YSLEER. With V trimmed by 0 bases and J by 2 bases, 3 bases remained unmatched. The CDR3 consists of 16 residues. CDR3 bases: TGCGCCAGCAGCCAAGAGCCGGGACAGGGGGCCTACGAGCAGTACTTC. Its protein product is CASSQEPGQGAYEQYF.

The rearrangement links TRBV6-4 to TRBJ2-3; 12 nucleotides align to TRBD2. Germline CDR1 reads MRHNA; CDR2 reads SNTAGT. The CDR3 contains 16 residues. Germline trimming cut 10 bases from V and 4 bases from J; bases unmatched to any gene: 12. The CDR3 region has the DNA TGTGCCACCCACCCGGGACTAGCGGGTGAGGCAGATACGCAGTATTTT. It codes for CATHPGLAGEADTQYF.

This clone was picked up one time. The chain is built from TRBV5-4 and TRBJ1-2; possibly TRBD1 for D (5 bases). V was shortened by 4 bases and J by 2 bases, with 18 bases between the two germline ends. The V gene's germline CDR1 is SGHNT and CDR2 YYREEE (reference sequence). The CDR3 runs 16 residues. The CDR3 DNA reads as TGTGCCAGCAGCGGGGGGGGGAGCAGATCCAACTATGGCTACACCTTC. Its protein product is CASSGGGSRSNYGYTF.

The V call is TRBV4-3, the J call TRBJ2-7, with no clear D. Per the germline V gene, CDR1 is LGHNA and CDR2 is YSLEER. The V end was cut by 4 bases, the J end by 4 bases, with 11 bases between. There are 13 residues in the CDR3. CDR3 residues: CASSRATEYEQYF. The CDR3 DNA follows: TGCGCCAGCAGCCGTGCGACGGAGTACGAGCAGTACTTC.

J is TRBJ1-3 and V is TRBV18; D possibly corresponds to TRBD1 (5 bases). Trimming took off 3 bases at V and 2 bases at J, with 14 bases between the two ends. The CDR3 is 16 residues long. Germline-derived CDR1 and CDR2 are KGHSH and LQKENI. CDR3 nucleotide sequence: TGTGCCAGCTCACCGGGTGCAGGGAATCCTGGAAACACCATATATTTT. Translating it yields CASSPGAGNPGNTIYF.

The chain joins TRBV30 to TRBJ1-3; possible D gene TRBD1, 5 bases. The germline gives CDR1 GTSNPN, CDR2 SVGIG (reference sequence). V lost 0 bases to trimming and J lost 0 bases, with 9 bases between them. This CDR3 contains 15 residues. The CDR3 coding sequence is TGTGCCTGGAGTGTATTGGGACTCTCTGGAAACACCATATATTTT. It codes for CAWSVLGLSGNTIYF.

V and J are TRBV11-2 and TRBJ2-7, with a weak D call TRBD2 (6 bases). Trimming took 3 bases from V and 3 from J, leaving 18 bases between them. The CDR3 has 16 amino acids. The germline V gene has CDR1 SGHAT and CDR2 FQNNGV. The CDR3 DNA reads as TGTGCCAGCAGCTTCAGGAGGGGAGGTTCTCTCTACGAGCAGTACTTC. Translation gives CASSFRRGGSLYEQYF.

The CDR3 sequence: CASSDIAGQGFEQYF. The CDR3 DNA reads as TGTGCCAGCAGTGATATTGCAGGACAGGGCTTCGAGCAGTACTTC. The V and J genes are TRBV2 and TRBJ2-7; 8 bases line up with TRBD1. Unmatched junction bases numbered 10, after V lost 3 bases and J lost 6 bases. Germline loops: CDR1 SNHLY, CDR2 FYNNEI. The CDR3 has 15 residues.

The chain uses TRBV7-8 and TRBJ1-5; no definite D call. Germline CDR1 is SGHVS and CDR2 is FQNEAQ. V gave up 5 bases and J gave up 0 bases, with 14 bases separating them. The CDR3 loop spans 16 amino acids. This CDR3 is CASSTLRDYSNQPQHF. CDR3 DNA: TGTGCCAGCAGCACACTCCGGGATTATAGCAATCAGCCCCAGCATTTT.

The chain couples TRBV5-1 to TRBJ1-1; 8 nucleotides match TRBD1. The trim removed 4 bases at V and 9 bases at J, leaving 5 bases unmatched. The CDR3 has 12 residues. Germline V gene lookup returns CDR1 SGHRS and CDR2 YFSETQ. The CDR3: CASSEDRAKAFF. CDR3 coding DNA: TGCGCCAGCAGCGAGGACAGGGCAAAAGCTTTCTTT.